This entry describes one TCR beta chain. This clonotype was seen only a few times. No cognate antigen has been identified for it. Base qualities are not provided; no much larger clone lies one nucleotide away. Per the germline V gene, SGHTA is the CDR1 and FQGNSA is the CDR2. Counted from cysteine to phenylalanine, this CDR3 has 14 amino acids. Kept here is only the CDR3 DNA, which spans 42 bases and is read in frame from base 1. V is clipped by 1 base and J by 6 bases, and the sequence between their germline boundaries is 12 bases long. This specimen belongs to a study of human T cells and chemical hapten exposure (dated by TCRdb to about 2021). About the study as a whole: For sensitization, 2% DPC in acetone was applied to a roughly 2 cm by roughly 2 cm area of upper inner arm skin. Throughout the study period of 20 to 30 weeks, patients also received therapeutic DPC doses to the scalp every week. Patch testing was done on the upper back using Finn chambers containing 0.01% DPC, and results were scored after 6 days according to International Contact Dermatitis Research Group standards. Most of the patients in the cohort were female, and the cohort covered alopecia areata with under or over 50% scalp involvement, alopecia totalis and alopecia universalis. Libraries were combined into a pool for sequencing, and differences in TCR yield between samples came mainly from small differences in library volumes within the pool. Peripheral blood TCR repertoire changes were tracked in vivo in alopecia patients during primary and secondary sensitization to the hapten diphenylcyclopropenone (DPC). Blood was sampled from patients pre-sensitization (week 0) and at 2, 6 and about 24 weeks after DPC sensitization. For TCR sequencing, blood came from 25 to 35 alopecia patients at anywhere from one to four time points (pre-sensitization, 2, 6 and 24 weeks).

Library method: RACE. This sample was sequenced with a NextSeq 500. During library preparation, unique molecular identifiers were attached to individual cDNA molecules so that TCRs could be counted quantitatively and reproducibly. Both TCR alpha and TCR beta chains were sequenced from each blood RNA sample. The study's own analysis went as follows. The median number of TCRs per sample was approximately 96,000, ranging from 23,224 to 690,600. V, J and CDR3 annotation of the TCR reads was carried out using the Decombinator software suite. For PS versus PT1 abundance plots, all samples were subsampled to the same number of TCRs (28,000). TCRs were defined as expanded if absent before sensitization and observed at least eight times at the 2-week time point. The public reads were quality trimmed at Q25 with fastp and then assembled into clones with MiXCR by TCRdb, keeping productive beta chains. Rows with a matching CDR3 protein are joined into one entry that keeps the most common DNA and genes. The V and J calls were not made by the authors but by TCRdb's processing. In this sample the table shows fewer than 200,000 distinct CDR3 sequences, more than 25% of which occur a single time. About 2.8% of the sample belongs to the ten largest clones.

Overall study outcomes, separate from this receptor: Because every patient had alopecia, a presumed autoimmune disease, the patients' immune response might differ from that of healthy individuals. Expanded TCRs formed significantly more large CDR3 similarity clusters than pre-sensitization or healthy control sets, consistent with antigen-driven responses. The number of TCRs above 1 in 1000 frequency did not change with DPC sensitization; there was no evidence of global repertoire structure alterations. After repeated subsampling, changes were observed in the strength of the expansion versus patch-test correlation and in the threshold at which the correlation became significant. A positive correlation was found between the number of PT1 expanded TCRs and patch test score, with significance reached at thresholds 8, 16 and 32 but not 4.

According to the study, the label for this sample's time point signals: pre-sensitization, week 0. What this sample's treatment or condition label stands for: therapeutic diphenylcyclopropenone sensitization with weekly scalp DPC. At every patch-test visit, the blood draw took place before the patch test was put on. To be eligible, patients had to be aged 18 to 70, diagnosed with alopecia and judged suitable for DPC therapy, while pregnant patients were excluded. Total RNA was isolated from unfractionated whole blood collected in Tempus Blood RNA tubes. The sequence joins TRBV7-2 to TRBJ1-1; perhaps TRBD1 is the D gene, with 5 bases matching. Here the sequenced sample was whole blood, taken in connection with sensitization to the hapten diphenylcyclopropenone (DPC). This clonotype was obtained from a woman in her 30s with alopecia areata. Some clones in this sample may be carry-over from other donors' samples. The CDR3 protein is CASSLGDQRAEAFF. The bases are TGTGCCAGCAGCTTAGGGGACCAGCGGGCTGAAGCTTTCTTT. The variable domain in full, with residues beyond the CDR3 obtained from the reference TRBV7-2 and TRBJ1-1 genes, is GAGVSQSPSNKVTEKGKDVELRCDPISGHTALYWYRQSLGQGLEFLIYFQGNSAPDKSGLPSDRFSAERTGGSVSTLTIQRTQQEDSAVYLCASSLGDQRAEAFFGQGTRLTVV.